The 21 T cell receptor beta chains reported below all come from one sample, sequenced in a study of cytomegalovirus exposure and HLA in healthy donors. The PCR had 60 Vbeta and 13 Jbeta primers. Clones were sequenced by immunoSEQ multiplex PCR, and TCRdb holds only the in-frame ones, with some missing. The sample gives some 95,000 clones, around 74% of which show up once; less than 9.5% is in the top ten. Material for sequencing was PBMCs. These receptors came from a man aged 45-65 years in good health and CMV-seropositive.

V usage is TRBV7-9 and J usage is TRBJ1-3, with 9 bases identical to TRBD1. Trimming cost V 4 bases and J 5 bases; bases outside gene matches: 9. CDR3 size: 16 residues. Germline CDR1 is SEHNR and CDR2 is FQNEAQ (reference sequence). CDR3 nucleotide sequence: TGTGCCAGCAGCTCAGAAAACAGGGGGCCCCGAAACACCATATATTTT. Translation gives CASSSENRGPRNTIYF. Together with reference TRBV7-9 and TRBJ1-3, the CDR3 gives the full variable domain: DTGVSQNPRHKITKRGQNVTFRCDPISEHNRLYWYRQTLGQGPEFLTYFQNEAQLEKSRLLSDRFSAERPKGSFSTLEIQRTEQGDSAMYLCASSSENRGPRNTIYFGEGSWLTVV.

This clone was picked up one time. This chain uses TRBV5-1 with TRBJ2-1; 10 bases map to TRBD2. The V gene end was trimmed by 4 bases and the J gene end by 3 bases; junction bases not matched to a gene: 7. Germline V lookup: CDR1 SGHRS, CDR2 YFSETQ. The CDR3 runs to 16 residues. CDR3 sequence: CASSPSGTSVYNEQFF. The CDR3, as DNA: TGCGCCAGCAGCCCTTCCGGGACTAGCGTCTACAATGAGCAGTTCTTC.

The chain recombines TRBV5-1 with TRBJ2-5; TRBD2 matches at 10 bases. The ends lost 0 bases at V and 2 bases at J; junction bases unmatched: 4. CDR1 is SGHRS, CDR2 YFSETQ, per germline. CDR3 length: 16 amino acids. The CDR3 bases are TGCGCCAGCAGCTTGGAACTAGCGGGGAGTCAAGAGACCCAGTACTTC. Translating gives CASSLELAGSQETQYF.

The chain has TRBV6-5 and TRBJ1-5; TRBD1 might be the D (5 bases). V lost 6 bases, J lost 12 bases, and 15 bases lay in between. The germline gives CDR1 MNHEY, CDR2 SVGAGI. This CDR3 contains 12 residues. CDR3 DNA: TGTGCCAGCAGGAAACCCGGGGGGGTCCAGCATTTT. Protein product: CASRKPGGVQHF.

The V and J genes are TRBV25-1 and TRBJ2-1, with 9 bases fitting TRBD1. The V segment lost 5 bases and the J segment 3 bases; nucleotides outside the gene matches: 2. CDR1 and CDR2 (germline): MGHDK, SYGVNS. The CDR3 sequence is 14 residues long. The CDR3 nucleotides read TGTGCCAGCAGTCCGGGACAGGGCTACAATGAGCAGTTCTTC. Its protein product is CASSPGQGYNEQFF.

V is TRBV5-1 and J is TRBJ2-1; 8 bases map to TRBD1. Trimming removed 3 bases from V and 7 bases from J; junction bases left unmatched: 9. The germline V gene has CDR1 SGHRS and CDR2 YFSETQ. CDR3 length: 15 residues. CDR3 DNA: TGCGCCAGCAGCTCATCAGGTGGACAGGGAAATGAGCAGTTCTTC. As protein: CASSSSGGQGNEQFF.

This chain joins TRBV10-3 and TRBJ1-1, with D possibly being TRBD1 (5 bases). In germline, CDR1 is ENHRY, CDR2 SYGVKD. The CDR3 loop spans 13 amino acids. The V end was cut by 9 bases, the J end by 4 bases, with 15 bases between. CDR3 nucleotides: TGTGCCATAGGGGATGGAGGGTTCACTGAAGCTTTCTTT. It encodes CAIGDGGFTEAFF.

The chain uses TRBV30 and TRBJ2-3; TRBD2 matches at 10 bases. Germline V gene lookup returns CDR1 GTSNPN and CDR2 SVGIG (reference sequence). V trimming: 3 bases; J trimming: 8 bases; junction bases outside the gene matches: 14. The CDR3 is 16 residues long. The CDR3 sequence: CAWRGREAGGRGTQYF. CDR3 nucleotide sequence: TGTGCCTGGAGGGGGAGGGAAGCGGGGGGGAGAGGTACGCAGTATTTT.

This chain connects TRBV18 to TRBJ1-1, with 7 bases matching TRBD1. CDR3 length: 16 residues. V lost 1 base and J lost 4; bases outside the gene matches: 9. Germline-derived CDR1 and CDR2 are KGHSH and LQKENI. The CDR3: CASSPLVGTVATEAFF. CDR3 sequence (DNA): TGTGCCAGCTCACCACTAGTTGGGACAGTGGCCACTGAAGCTTTCTTT.

This clone showed up just once. V is TRBV5-4 and J is TRBJ1-1; the match to TRBD1 covers 7 bases. The CDR3 runs to 15 residues. With 3 bases clipped from V and 3 bases from J, the junction kept 8 bases outside the gene matches. Germline V gives CDR1 SGHNT, CDR2 YYREEE (reference sequence). CDR3 DNA sequence: TGTGCCAGCAGCTGGGGGGACAGAGATTACACTGAAGCTTTCTTT. Its translation: CASSWGDRDYTEAFF.

Regarding this clone: An end of the junction does not agree with germline; a read error may underlie this. V usage is TRBV6-6 and J usage is TRBJ1-5; D possibly corresponds to TRBD1 (6 bases). Germline V gives CDR1 MNHNY, CDR2 SVGAGI (reference sequence). This CDR3 region has 13 residues. In nucleotides, the CDR3 is TGTGCCAGCATCGACAGGAGCAATCAGCCCCAGAATTTT. It specifies CASIDRSNQPQNF.

The chain couples TRBV27 to TRBJ2-3, with 8 bases that match TRBD2. V dropped 4 bases and J dropped 6; count of bases not matched to a gene: 12. The CDR3 length is 16 residues. Germline loops: CDR1 MNHEY, CDR2 SMNVEV (reference sequence). The CDR3 protein is CASSSSSGGGRDTQYF. For the CDR3, the DNA is TGTGCCAGCAGTTCATCATCCGGGGGGGGGAGGGATACGCAGTATTTT.

On this clone: One junction end does not reproduce the germline sequence, and a read error may be involved. The V gene is TRBV5-5, the J gene TRBJ1-1; D is unclear. The CDR3 length is 15 residues. Germline V gene sequence: CDR1 SGHKS, CDR2 YYEKEE (reference sequence). CDR3 nucleotide sequence: TGCGCCAGCAGCCAAGACGGGGTCTCGAGCACTGAAGCTTTCTTT. This gives the protein CASSQDGVSSTEAFF.

The gene calls are TRBV29-1 and TRBJ2-1, with 12 nucleotides matching TRBD1. Trimming cost V 4 bases and J 7 bases; bases outside gene matches: 11. This CDR3 spans 16 amino acids. Looked up from germline, CDR1 is SQVTM and CDR2 is ANQGSEA. The CDR3 is CSVGGTGGMWLNEQFF. CDR3 in DNA: TGCAGCGTTGGTGGGACAGGGGGCATGTGGTTGAATGAGCAGTTCTTC.

On this clone: The junction and the germline gene differ at one end; a read error may be behind it. The gene calls are TRBV7-9 and TRBJ1-5; 7 bases agree with TRBD1. This CDR3 has 13 amino acids. In germline, CDR1 is SEHNR, CDR2 FQNEAQ (reference sequence). The chain's CDR3 is CASSLAGGQPQNF. CDR3 in DNA: TGTGCCAGCAGCTTAGCAGGGGGCCAGCCCCAGAATTTT.

V usage is TRBV7-2 and J usage is TRBJ1-1; 7 positions match TRBD1. There are 15 residues in the CDR3. Germline trimming cut 3 bases from V and 0 bases from J; bases unmatched to any gene: 4. Germline V CDR1 and CDR2: SGHTA, FQGNSA. This CDR3 is CASSFSRGVNTEAFF. Written as DNA, the CDR3 is TGTGCCAGCAGCTTTTCCAGGGGGGTGAACACTGAAGCTTTCTTT.

The genes are TRBV5-8 and TRBJ1-5, with a tentative D call TRBD1 (5 bases). The germline CDR1 and CDR2 sequences are SGHTS and YDEGEE. Trimming left V 4 bases short and J 2 bases short, with 13 bases between. The CDR3 is made up of 15 amino acids. In DNA form, the CDR3 reads TGTGCCAGCAGCGCCGGGACTGTCGGCAATCAGCCCCAGCATTTT. Encoded protein: CASSAGTVGNQPQHF.

This chain links TRBV5-5 with TRBJ1-5, with a possible D match to TRBD1 (6 bases). Trimming shortened V by 3 bases and J by 4 bases, and 8 bases separated the two germline ends. Per the germline V gene, CDR1 is SGHKS and CDR2 is YYEKEE (reference sequence). The CDR3 runs 13 residues. The CDR3 nucleotides read TGTGCCAGCAGCTATGGACAGAATCAGCCCCAGCATTTT. Protein: CASSYGQNQPQHF.

In this sample, this clone turned up a few times. This same CDR3 is encoded by further DNA sequences in the sample. This chain links TRBV9 with TRBJ2-2; 10 bases are shared with TRBD1. The CDR3 runs 14 residues. With 3 bases clipped from V and 6 bases from J, the junction kept 2 bases outside the gene matches. Germline assignment: CDR1 SGDLS and CDR2 YYNGEE. The CDR3 protein is CASSGTGGSGELFF. As DNA, the CDR3 is TGTGCCAGCAGCGGGACAGGGGGTTCCGGGGAGCTGTTTTTT. The entire variable domain, with the rest obtained from reference TRBV9 and TRBJ2-2, is as follows: DSGVTQTPKHLITATGQRVTLRCSPRSGDLSVYWYQQSLDQGLQFLIQYYNGEERAKGNILERFSAQQFPDLHSELNLSSLELGDSALYFCASSGTGGSGELFFGEGSRLTVL.

The chain recombines TRBV25-1 with TRBJ2-5; TRBD1 aligns across 9 bases. The J segment lost 5 bases and the V segment lost 7 bases, leaving 17 bases of the junction unmatched. Germline CDR1 is MGHDK and CDR2 is SYGVNS. This CDR3 is 17 amino acids long. The CDR3: CASKGVDGTGFLETQYF. The CDR3, as DNA: TGTGCCAGCAAAGGCGTGGACGGGACAGGGTTTTTGGAGACCCAGTACTTC.

The rearrangement links TRBV19 to TRBJ2-5; 7 nucleotides line up with TRBD2. The J call is uncertain, as TRBJ2-7 better fits the DNA end. The germline gives CDR1 LNHDA, CDR2 SQIVND (reference sequence). This CDR3 spans 15 amino acids. The CDR3 loop reads CASSMVPSGVYEQYF. CDR3 nucleotide sequence: TGTGCCAGTAGTATGGTCCCTAGCGGTGTCTACGAGCAGTACTTC.